This T cell receptor beta chain was recorded in a study of blood T cells in healthy people across ages. Study observations and caveats: Donor CMV infection status was unknown, possibly confounding age-related changes in expanded clonotypes. Diversity was estimated from one million T cells, and these estimates were considered underestimates.

The second PCR ran 7 to 11 cycles with a sample-barcoded 5' primer and J-beta primers. TCRdb reanalysed the 5' RACE reads using MiXCR and keeps one entry per CDR3 protein. The table has 780,000 or so distinct CDR3 sequences, approximately 53% seen once. Worth noting for this clonotype: Antigen specificity is unknown.

The specimen sequenced was blood. The receptor was derived from a middle-aged man in good health.

The DNA for the CDR3 is TGTGCCAGCAGTGCCCAGGGTAGCCATGGCTACACCTTC. It codes for CASSAQGSHGYTF. V is TRBV28 and J is TRBJ1-2; D is possibly TRBD1 (5 bases). The germline CDR1 and CDR2 sequences are MDHEN and SYDVKM. CDR3 length: 13 residues. V was trimmed by 5 bases and J by 6 bases, leaving 13 bases between them.